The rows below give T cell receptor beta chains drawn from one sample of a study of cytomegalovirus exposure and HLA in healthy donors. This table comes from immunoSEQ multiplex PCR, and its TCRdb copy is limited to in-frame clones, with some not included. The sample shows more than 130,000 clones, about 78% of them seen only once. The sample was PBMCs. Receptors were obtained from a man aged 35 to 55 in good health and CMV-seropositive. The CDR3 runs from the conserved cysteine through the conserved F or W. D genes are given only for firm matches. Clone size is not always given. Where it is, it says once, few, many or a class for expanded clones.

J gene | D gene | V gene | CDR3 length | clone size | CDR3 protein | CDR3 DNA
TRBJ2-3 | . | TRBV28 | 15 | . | CASSLGGAGMDTQYF | TGTGCCAGCAGTTTGGGGGGGGCGGGGATGGATACGCAGTATTTT
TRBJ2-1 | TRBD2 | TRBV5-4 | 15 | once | CASSVGLAGGNEQFF | TGTGCCAGCAGCGTCGGACTAGCGGGGGGCAATGAGCAGTTCTTC
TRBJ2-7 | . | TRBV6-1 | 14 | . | CASSEPPLVQGQYF | TGTGCCAGCAGTGAACCTCCTTTAGTCCAGGGGCAGTACTTC
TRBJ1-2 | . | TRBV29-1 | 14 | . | CSAGEGQANYGYTF | TGCAGCGCGGGCGAGGGACAAGCTAACTATGGCTACACCTTC
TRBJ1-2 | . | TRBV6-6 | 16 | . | CASSLRGGTGGYGYTF | TGTGCCAGCAGTCTACGGGGGGGTACCGGAGGCTATGGCTACACCTTC
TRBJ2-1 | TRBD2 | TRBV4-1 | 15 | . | CASSQTSESYNEQFF | TGCGCCAGCAGCCAGACTAGCGAGTCCTACAATGAGCAGTTCTTC
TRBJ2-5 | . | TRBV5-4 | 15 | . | CASSLGRGRGETQYF | TGTGCCAGCAGCTTGGGGCGGGGAAGGGGAGAGACCCAGTACTTC
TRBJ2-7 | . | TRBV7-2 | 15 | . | CASSSNRFRIHEQYF | TGTGCCAGCAGCTCCAACAGGTTTCGGATCCACGAGCAGTACTTC
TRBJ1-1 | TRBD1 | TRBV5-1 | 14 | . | CASSAGTANTEAFF | TGCGCCAGCAGCGCGGGGACAGCTAACACTGAAGCTTTCTTT
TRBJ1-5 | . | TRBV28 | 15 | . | CASSRYRAINQPQHF | TGTGCCAGCAGCCGTTACAGGGCTATCAATCAGCCCCAGCATTTT
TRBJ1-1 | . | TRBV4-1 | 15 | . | CASSQSVGPNTEAFF | TGCGCCAGCAGCCAGTCGGTGGGCCCGAACACTGAAGCTTTCTTT
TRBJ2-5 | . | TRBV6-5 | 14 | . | CASSAHRGQETQYF | TGTGCCAGCAGTGCGCATCGAGGGCAAGAGACCCAGTACTTC
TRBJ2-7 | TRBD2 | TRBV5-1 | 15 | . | CASSRGLAGVCEQYF | TGCGCCAGCAGCAGGGGACTAGCGGGAGTCTGCGAGCAGTACTTC
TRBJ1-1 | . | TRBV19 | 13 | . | CASIGGENTEAFF | TGTGCCAGTATCGGAGGCGAAAACACTGAAGCTTTCTTT
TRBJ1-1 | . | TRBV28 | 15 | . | CASRTGTPLNTEAFF | TGTGCCAGCAGGACCGGGACACCTTTGAACACTGAAGCTTTCTTT
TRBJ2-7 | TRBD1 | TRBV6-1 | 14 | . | CASSLGGRAHEQYF | TGTGCCAGCAGTTTAGGGGGCAGGGCCCACGAGCAGTACTTC
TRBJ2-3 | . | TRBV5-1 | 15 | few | CASSLEGGRTDTQYF | TGCGCCAGCAGCTTGGAGGGGGGGCGCACAGATACGCAGTATTTT
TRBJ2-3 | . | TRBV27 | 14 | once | CASSFGGRTDTQYF | TGTGCCAGCAGTTTCGGGGGGCGGACAGATACGCAGTATTTT
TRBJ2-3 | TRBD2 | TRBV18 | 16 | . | CASSPGLAGSKDTQYF | TGTGCCAGCTCACCAGGACTAGCGGGATCAAAAGATACGCAGTATTTT
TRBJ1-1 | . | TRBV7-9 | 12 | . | CASSFVNTEAFF | TGTGCCAGCAGCTTCGTGAACACTGAAGCTTTCTTT
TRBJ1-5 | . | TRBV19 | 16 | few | CASSMMPGNPNQPQHF | TGTGCCAGTAGTATGATGCCAGGTAATCCCAATCAGCCCCAGCATTTT
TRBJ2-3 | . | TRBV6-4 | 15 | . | CASSDSTRGTDTQYF | TGTGCCAGCAGTGACTCGACCAGGGGCACAGATACGCAGTATTTT
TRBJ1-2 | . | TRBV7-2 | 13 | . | CASSHDRNYGYTF | TGTGCCAGCAGCCACGACAGAAACTATGGCTACACCTTC
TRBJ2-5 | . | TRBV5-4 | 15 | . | CASSATPRGQETQYF | TGTGCCAGCAGCGCGACCCCTAGGGGTCAAGAGACCCAGTACTTC
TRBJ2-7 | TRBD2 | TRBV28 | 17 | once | CASSLLGAGGSSYEQYF | TGTGCCAGCAGTTTATTAGGGGCGGGGGGGAGCTCCTACGAGCAGTACTTC
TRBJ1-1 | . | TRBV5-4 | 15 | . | CASSLVSPGNTEAFF | TGTGCCAGCAGCTTGGTGTCACCAGGGAACACTGAAGCTTTCTTT
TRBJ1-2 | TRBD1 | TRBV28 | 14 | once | CASRRDRGIYGYTF | TGTGCCAGCAGACGAGACAGGGGGATATATGGCTACACCTTC
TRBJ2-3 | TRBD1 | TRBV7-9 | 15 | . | CASTSRGFFTDTQYF | TGTGCCAGCACCAGCAGGGGGTTTTTTACAGATACGCAGTATTTT
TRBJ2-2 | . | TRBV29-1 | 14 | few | CSVDGATPPGELFF | TGCAGCGTTGATGGGGCAACGCCGCCCGGGGAGCTGTTTTTT
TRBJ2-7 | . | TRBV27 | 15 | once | CASSPTPGTSYEQYF | TGTGCCAGCAGTCCTACCCCCGGGACAAGCTACGAGCAGTACTTC
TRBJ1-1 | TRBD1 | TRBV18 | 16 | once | CASSSRQGETGTEAFF | TGTGCCAGCTCATCTCGACAGGGGGAAACGGGCACTGAAGCTTTCTTT
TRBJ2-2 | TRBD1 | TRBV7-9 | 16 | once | CASSQEGQGVTGELFF | TGTGCCAGCAGCCAAGAGGGGCAGGGGGTCACCGGGGAGCTGTTTTTT
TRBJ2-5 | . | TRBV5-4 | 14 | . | CASSLDRTEETQYF | TGTGCCAGCAGCTTGGACAGGACCGAAGAGACCCAGTACTTC
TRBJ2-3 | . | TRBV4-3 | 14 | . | CASSQSVSTDTQYF | TGCGCCAGCAGCCAGAGCGTGTCGACAGATACGCAGTATTTT
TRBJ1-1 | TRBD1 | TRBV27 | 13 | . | CASSLQGAGGAFF | TGTGCCAGCAGTTTACAGGGGGCCGGAGGAGCTTTCTTT
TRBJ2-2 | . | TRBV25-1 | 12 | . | CASSGGPGELFF | TGTGCCAGCAGCGGGGGACCCGGGGAGCTGTTTTTT
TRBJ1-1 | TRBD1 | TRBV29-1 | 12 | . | CSVDRDSLEAFF | TGCAGCGTTGATAGGGACAGTTTAGAAGCTTTCTTT
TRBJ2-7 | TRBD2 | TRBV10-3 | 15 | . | CAISEPGREGHEQYF | TGTGCCATCAGTGAGCCCGGGCGGGAGGGCCACGAGCAGTACTTC
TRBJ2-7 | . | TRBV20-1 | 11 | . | CSANRLDEQYF | TGCAGTGCGAACCGACTAGACGAGCAGTACTTC
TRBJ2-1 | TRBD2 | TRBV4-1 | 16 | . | CASRRQTSGLYNEQFF | TGCGCCAGCAGGCGTCAGACTAGCGGGCTTTACAATGAGCAGTTCTTC
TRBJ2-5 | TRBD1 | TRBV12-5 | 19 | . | CASGPLQGAAGMPEETQYF | TGTGCTAGTGGCCCCTTACAGGGGGCGGCAGGAATGCCAGAAGAGACCCAGTACTTC
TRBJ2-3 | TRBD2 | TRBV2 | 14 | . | CASNPSGSTDTQYF | TGTGCCAGCAATCCTAGCGGGAGCACAGATACGCAGTATTTT
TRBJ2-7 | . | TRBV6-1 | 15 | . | CASSDLNRVAYEQYF | TGTGCCAGCAGTGATCTGAACAGGGTAGCCTACGAGCAGTACTTC
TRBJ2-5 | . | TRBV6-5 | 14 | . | CASSYSSPSETQYF | TGTGCCAGCAGTTACTCGAGCCCGTCGGAGACCCAGTACTTC
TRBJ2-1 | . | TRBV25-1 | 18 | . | CASSEWGSGLSSYNEQFF | TGTGCCAGCAGTGAATGGGGTAGCGGCCTTAGCTCCTACAATGAGCAGTTCTTC
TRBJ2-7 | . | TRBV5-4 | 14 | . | CASSLYGSRYEQYF | TGTGCCAGCAGCTTGTACGGGTCCCGCTACGAGCAGTACTTC
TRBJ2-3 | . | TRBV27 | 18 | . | CASSFLLGGAHSTDTQYF | TGTGCCAGCAGTTTCCTCCTAGGGGGGGCCCATAGCACAGATACGCAGTATTTT
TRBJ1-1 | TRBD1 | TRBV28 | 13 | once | CASSQQGRSGRDF | TGTGCCAGCAGTCAACAGGGGCGGTCTGGACGTGACTTT